This T cell receptor beta chain stems from a study of beta chain features in type 1 diabetes. CDR1 is SGDLS and CDR2 is YYNGEE in the germline V gene. This CDR3 is 16 amino acids long. V lost 3 bases, J lost 6 bases, and 15 bases stayed unmatched. Study-wide points: The study left unresolved whether HLA type influences TCRB rearrangement. Among all four CD4+ subsets, Type 1 diabetes patients had TCRB CDR3s that were moderately but significantly shorter. The naive, central memory and Treg TCRB repertoires looked more alike in patients than they did in healthy donors.

Isolated RNA was reverse transcribed in full, so expressed TCRB transcripts were sequenced. Sequenced by immunoSEQ multiplex PCR; TCRdb stores in-frame clones only, minus some. The sample carries about 340,000 clones, 7.5% to 9% recorded once. This clone was seen more than once but under ten times. Its target is not known. This receptor was obtained from a woman aged 18-29 years in good health. Material for sequencing was central memory CD4+ T cells from blood. This chain joins TRBV9 and TRBJ2-7; 7 bases match TRBD2. CDR3 amino acids: CASSAWARAGNSEQYF. CDR3 DNA sequence: TGTGCCAGCAGCGCTTGGGCAAGAGCGGGAAACAGCGAGCAGTACTTC. Combining the CDR3 with reference TRBV9 and TRBJ2-7 gives the whole variable domain DSGVTQTPKHLITATGQRVTLRCSPRSGDLSVYWYQQSLDQGLQFLIQYYNGEERAKGNILERFSAQQFPDLHSELNLSSLELGDSALYFCASSAWARAGNSEQYFGPGTRLTVT.